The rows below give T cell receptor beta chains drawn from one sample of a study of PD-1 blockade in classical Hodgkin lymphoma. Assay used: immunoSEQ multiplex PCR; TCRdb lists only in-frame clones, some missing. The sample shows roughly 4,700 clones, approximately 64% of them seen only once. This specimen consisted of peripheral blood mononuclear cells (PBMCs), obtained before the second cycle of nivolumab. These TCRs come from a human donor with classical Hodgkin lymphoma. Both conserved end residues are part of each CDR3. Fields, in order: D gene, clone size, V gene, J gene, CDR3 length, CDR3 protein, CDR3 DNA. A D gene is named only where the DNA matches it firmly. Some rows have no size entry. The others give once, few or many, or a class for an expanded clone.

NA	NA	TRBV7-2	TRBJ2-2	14	CASSVGPVSGELFF	TGTGCCAGCAGCGTGGGCCCAGTTTCCGGGGAGCTGTTTTTT
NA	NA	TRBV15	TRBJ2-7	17	CATSRDFPARGSYEQYF	TGTGCCACCAGCAGAGATTTCCCCGCCAGGGGATCCTACGAGCAGTACTTC
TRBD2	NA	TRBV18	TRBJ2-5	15	CASSKEGSGQETQYF	TGTGCCAGCTCAAAGGAAGGTAGCGGGCAAGAGACCCAGTACTTC
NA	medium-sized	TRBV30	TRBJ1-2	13	CAWSPGPEGGYTF	TGTGCCTGGAGCCCGGGCCCCGAAGGTGGCTACACCTTC
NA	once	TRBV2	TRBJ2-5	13	CASSESMQETQYF	TGTGCCAGCAGTGAAAGTATGCAAGAGACCCAGTACTTC
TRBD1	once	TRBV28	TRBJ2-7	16	CASSLPQGVPFYEQYF	TGTGCCAGCAGTTTACCCCAGGGGGTACCCTTCTACGAGCAGTACTTC
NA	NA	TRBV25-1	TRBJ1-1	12	CASRSPNTEAFF	TGTGCCAGCAGAAGCCCGAACACTGAAGCTTTCTTT
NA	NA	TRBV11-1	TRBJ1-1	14	CASRDWRVDTEAFF	TGTGCCAGCAGGGATTGGCGGGTGGACACTGAAGCTTTCTTT
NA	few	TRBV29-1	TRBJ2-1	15	CSVELVGETYNEQFF	TGCAGCGTTGAATTGGTAGGTGAGACCTACAATGAGCAGTTCTTC
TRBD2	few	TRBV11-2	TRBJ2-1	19	CASSSPTVGGVPTYNEQFF	TGTGCCAGCAGCTCTCCTACGGTTGGGGGGGTTCCCACCTACAATGAGCAGTTCTTC
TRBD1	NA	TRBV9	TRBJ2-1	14	CASSLGQGGNEQFF	TGTGCCAGCAGCCTGGGACAGGGGGGCAATGAGCAGTTCTTC
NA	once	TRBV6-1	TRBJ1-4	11	CATKGLEKLFF	TGTGCCACCAAGGGGCTTGAAAAACTGTTTTTT
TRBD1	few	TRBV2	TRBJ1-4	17	CASSEDREGQTNEKLFF	TGTGCCAGCAGCGAGGACAGGGAGGGACAAACTAATGAAAAACTGTTTTTT
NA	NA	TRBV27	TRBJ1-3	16	CASSLGTPRPGNTIYF	TGTGCCAGCAGTTTAGGGACGCCACGCCCTGGAAACACCATATATTTT
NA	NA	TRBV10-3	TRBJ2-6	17	CAISESQMGSGANVLTF	TGTGCCATCAGTGAGTCCCAGATGGGGTCGGGGGCCAACGTCCTGACTTTC
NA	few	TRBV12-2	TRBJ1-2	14	CASRLAGGNYGYTF	TGTGCAAGTCGCTTAGCAGGGGGCAACTATGGCTACACCTTC
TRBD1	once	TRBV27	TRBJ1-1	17	CASSFSRDSFMNTEAFF	TGTGCCAGCAGTTTCTCCCGGGACAGTTTCATGAACACTGAAGCTTTCTTT
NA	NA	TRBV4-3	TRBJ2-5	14	CASSQGTVQETQYF	TGCGCCAGCAGCCAAGGGACTGTCCAAGAGACCCAGTACTTC
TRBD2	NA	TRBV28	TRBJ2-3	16	CASSPIAGRNTDTQYF	TGTGCCAGCAGCCCAATAGCGGGGAGAAACACAGATACGCAGTATTTT
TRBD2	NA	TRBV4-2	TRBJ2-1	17	CASSQGLAVSSYNEQFF	TGTGCCAGCAGCCAAGGACTAGCGGTTAGCTCCTACAATGAGCAGTTCTTC
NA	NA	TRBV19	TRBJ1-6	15	CASSIQGEMGSPLHF	TGTGCCAGTAGTATACAGGGAGAGATGGGGTCACCCCTCCACTTT
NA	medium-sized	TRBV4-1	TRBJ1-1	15	CASSPEGAQNTEAFF	TGCGCCAGCAGCCCTGAGGGAGCTCAGAACACTGAAGCTTTCTTT
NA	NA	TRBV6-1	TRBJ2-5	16	CASSEVGPGPQETQYF	TGTGCCAGCAGTGAAGTGGGCCCGGGCCCACAAGAGACCCAGTACTTC
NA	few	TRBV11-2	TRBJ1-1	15	CASSLNPQGNTEAFF	TGTGCCAGCAGCTTAAACCCTCAGGGGAACACTGAAGCTTTCTTT
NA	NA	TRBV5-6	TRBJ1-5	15	CASSPQDRWNQPQHF	TGTGCCAGTAGTCCCCAGGACAGATGGAATCAGCCCCAGCATTTT
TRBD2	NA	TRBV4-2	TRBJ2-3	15	CASSQAAGEGDTQYF	TGTGCCAGCAGCCAAGCAGCGGGAGAGGGGGATACGCAGTATTTT
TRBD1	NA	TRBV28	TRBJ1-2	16	CASSSPRTGMDYGYTF	TGTGCCAGCAGTTCCCCACGGACAGGGATGGACTATGGCTACACCTTC
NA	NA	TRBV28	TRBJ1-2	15	CASITGAGTPGGYTF	TGTGCCAGCATAACTGGTGCAGGCACCCCCGGGGGCTACACCTTC
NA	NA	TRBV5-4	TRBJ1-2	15	CASSLSPGKIYGYTF	TGTGCCAGCAGCTTGTCGCCAGGGAAGATCTATGGCTACACCTTC
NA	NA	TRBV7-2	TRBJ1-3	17	CASSLASGRLSGNTIYF	TGTGCCAGCAGCTTAGCTTCAGGGCGATTATCTGGAAACACCATATATTTT
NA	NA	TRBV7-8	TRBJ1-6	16	CASRSLGQTYNSPLHF	TGTGCCAGCAGGTCCCTAGGGCAGACATATAATTCACCCCTCCACTTT
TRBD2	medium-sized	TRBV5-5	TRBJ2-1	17	CASSLNIAGAVGNEQFF	TGTGCCAGCAGCTTGAACATAGCGGGAGCGGTGGGAAATGAGCAGTTCTTC
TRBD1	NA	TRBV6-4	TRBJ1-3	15	CASRATGASGNTIYF	TGTGCCAGCAGGGCAACAGGGGCATCTGGAAACACCATATATTTT
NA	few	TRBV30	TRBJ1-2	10	CAWSHGGYTF	TGTGCCTGGAGCCATGGAGGCTACACCTTC
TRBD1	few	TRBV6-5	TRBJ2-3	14	CATAQGAQGDTQYF	TGTGCCACCGCACAGGGGGCGCAGGGAGATACGCAGTATTTT
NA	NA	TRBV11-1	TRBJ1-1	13	CASSLGAATEAFF	TGTGCCAGCAGCCTTGGAGCGGCCACTGAAGCTTTCTTT
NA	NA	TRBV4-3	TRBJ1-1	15	CASSQEGGLNTEAFF	TGCGCCAGCAGCCAAGAGGGGGGCTTGAACACTGAAGCTTTCTTT
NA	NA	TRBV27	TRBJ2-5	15	CASRPAGAGSETQYF	TGTGCCAGCAGGCCTGCCGGGGCAGGCTCGGAGACCCAGTACTTC
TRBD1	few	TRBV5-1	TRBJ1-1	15	CASRVAGGGGTEAFF	TGCGCCAGCAGGGTGGCAGGGGGAGGGGGCACTGAAGCTTTCTTT
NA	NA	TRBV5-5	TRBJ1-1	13	CASSLGSNTEAFF	TGTGCCAGCAGCTTGGGGAGCAACACTGAAGCTTTCTTT
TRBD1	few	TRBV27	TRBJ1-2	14	CASTHRGQRDGYTF	TGTGCCAGCACCCACAGGGGGCAGCGGGATGGCTACACCTTC
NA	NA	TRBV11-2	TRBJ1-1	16	CASSLGGGALNTEAFF	TGTGCCAGCAGCTTAGGAGGGGGAGCCTTGAACACTGAAGCTTTCTTT
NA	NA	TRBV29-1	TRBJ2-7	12	CSVADGYYEQYF	TGCAGCGTGGCGGACGGATACTACGAGCAGTACTTC
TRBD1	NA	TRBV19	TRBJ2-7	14	CASSTGTGGYEQYF	TGTGCCAGTAGTACCGGGACAGGGGGCTACGAGCAGTACTTC